Listed below are T cell receptor beta chains from one sample, sequenced in a study of technical replicates of blood from several donors. The table came from immunoSEQ multiplex PCR; TCRdb's copy has only in-frame clones and leaves some out. The repertoire has some 71,000 clones, around 97% of them found once; the top ten carry around 0.28%. The sequencing input was T cells isolated from PBMCs. The receptor source for this set is a human donor in good health. The CDR3 runs from the conserved cysteine through the conserved F or W. Fields, in order: CDR3 protein, CDR3 DNA, D gene, J gene, clone size, V gene. The D gene is left open where the match is weak. Size tells how often a clone was seen (once, few, many) or the class of an expanded clone, and some rows leave it out.

CDR3: CASSASGEKLFF
DNA: TGTGCCAGCAGCGCGTCGGGAGAAAAACTGTTTTTT
D: .
J: TRBJ1-4
size: .
V: TRBV7-2

CDR3: CAISDTFNTEAFF
DNA: TGTGCCATCTCGGACACTTTTAACACTGAAGCTTTCTTT
D: .
J: TRBJ1-1
size: .
V: TRBV19

CDR3: CASSSGLARNEQFF
DNA: TGCGCCAGCAGTAGCGGACTAGCGCGCAATGAGCAGTTCTTC
D: TRBD2
J: TRBJ2-1
size: .
V: TRBV10-1

CDR3: CASSQNREQFF
DNA: TGCGCCAGCAGCCAGAACAGGGAGCAGTTCTTC
D: .
J: TRBJ2-1
size: once
V: TRBV5-1

CDR3: CATSTYSGEQYF
DNA: TGTGCCACCAGCACCTATAGTGGCGAGCAGTACTTC
D: .
J: TRBJ2-7
size: .
V: TRBV15

CDR3: CAWRVWQGVAGELFF
DNA: TGTGCCTGGAGGGTTTGGCAGGGGGTGGCCGGGGAGCTGTTTTTT
D: TRBD1
J: TRBJ2-2
size: .
V: TRBV30

CDR3: CASSYHGTEAFF
DNA: TGTGCCAGCAGCTATCACGGGACTGAAGCTTTCTTT
D: .
J: TRBJ1-1
size: .
V: TRBV7-2

CDR3: CASSQDIETPGQYF
DNA: TGCGCCAGCAGCCAAGATATAGAGACACCAGGGCAGTACTTC
D: .
J: TRBJ2-7
size: .
V: TRBV4-3

CDR3: CASSYVGRAWEQYF
DNA: TGTGCCAGCAGTTATGTCGGGAGGGCCTGGGAGCAGTACTTC
D: TRBD2
J: TRBJ2-7
size: .
V: TRBV6-5

CDR3: CASSRLASSTDTQYF
DNA: TGTGCCAGCAGTAGACTAGCGAGTAGCACAGATACGCAGTATTTT
D: TRBD2
J: TRBJ2-3
size: .
V: TRBV2

CDR3: CASRNRGVAEAFF
DNA: TGTGCCAGCAGGAACCGGGGTGTGGCTGAAGCTTTCTTT
D: .
J: TRBJ1-1
size: .
V: TRBV4-2

CDR3: CATPDLPRGYGYTF
DNA: TGTGCCACCCCCGACCTCCCCCGGGGCTATGGCTACACCTTC
D: .
J: TRBJ1-2
size: .
V: TRBV25-1

CDR3: CASSESLAGPSSYNEQFF
DNA: TGTGCCAGCAGCGAATCACTAGCGGGCCCGAGCTCCTACAATGAGCAGTTCTTC
D: TRBD2
J: TRBJ2-1
size: .
V: TRBV9

CDR3: CASSQDQRLADYEQYF
DNA: TGTGCCAGCAGCCAAGACCAGCGGCTAGCTGACTACGAGCAGTACTTC
D: .
J: TRBJ2-7
size: .
V: TRBV4-2

CDR3: CSVRDGREPQHF
DNA: TGCAGCGTGAGGGACGGGAGAGAGCCCCAGCATTTT
D: .
J: TRBJ1-5
size: once
V: TRBV29-1

CDR3: CASSLEAADYGYTF
DNA: TGCGCCAGCAGCTTGGAGGCGGCCGATTATGGCTACACCTTC
D: .
J: TRBJ1-2
size: .
V: TRBV5-1

CDR3: CASSELTLETQYF
DNA: TGTGCCAGCAGTGAATTGACACTGGAGACCCAGTACTTC
D: .
J: TRBJ2-5
size: .
V: TRBV25-1

CDR3: CASSFTGNEQFF
DNA: TGCGCCAGCAGCTTTACCGGCAATGAGCAGTTCTTC
D: .
J: TRBJ2-1
size: once
V: TRBV5-1

CDR3: CASSQGQGDMYEQYF
DNA: TGCGCCAGCAGCCAAGGACAGGGTGATATGTACGAGCAGTACTTC
D: TRBD1
J: TRBJ2-7
size: .
V: TRBV4-1

CDR3: CATERRGLAEAFF
DNA: TGTGCCACCGAACGCAGGGGGCTGGCTGAAGCTTTCTTT
D: TRBD1
J: TRBJ1-1
size: .
V: TRBV28

CDR3: CASSPFRGGAEAFF
DNA: TGTGCCAGCTCACCATTCCGGGGTGGGGCTGAAGCTTTCTTT
D: .
J: TRBJ1-1
size: .
V: TRBV18

CDR3: CASSPGDYEQYF
DNA: TGTGCCAGCAGTCCGGGGGACTACGAGCAGTACTTC
D: .
J: TRBJ2-7
size: .
V: TRBV6-5

CDR3: CASSQDLDGGTQYF
DNA: TGCGCCAGCAGCCAAGATCTAGACGGCGGGACCCAGTACTTC
D: .
J: TRBJ2-5
size: .
V: TRBV4-3

CDR3: CASSWERTGYNEQFF
DNA: TGCGCCAGCAGCTGGGAGAGGACAGGCTACAATGAGCAGTTCTTC
D: TRBD1
J: TRBJ2-1
size: .
V: TRBV5-1

CDR3: CASSADSAGNTIYF
DNA: TGTGCCAGCAGTGCCGACAGCGCTGGAAACACCATATATTTT
D: .
J: TRBJ1-3
size: .
V: TRBV5-6

CDR3: CASSYLGADTDTQYF
DNA: TGTGCCAGCAGTTACCTGGGGGCTGACACAGATACGCAGTATTTT
D: .
J: TRBJ2-3
size: .
V: TRBV6-5

CDR3: CASSLDREVSPGANVLTF
DNA: TGTGCCAGCAGCCTAGACAGGGAGGTTAGCCCTGGGGCCAACGTCCTGACTTTC
D: .
J: TRBJ2-6
size: once
V: TRBV14

CDR3: CASSYFTRQEAFF
DNA: TGCGCCAGCAGTTACTTCACCCGACAGGAAGCTTTCTTT
D: .
J: TRBJ1-1
size: .
V: TRBV10-1

CDR3: CASIAGISSYEQYF
DNA: TGCGCCAGCATTGCAGGGATAAGCTCCTACGAGCAGTACTTC
D: .
J: TRBJ2-7
size: .
V: TRBV10-1

CDR3: CASSGNLEDYGYTF
DNA: TGTGCCAGCAGCGGGAATCTCGAGGATTATGGCTACACCTTC
D: .
J: TRBJ1-2
size: once
V: TRBV9

CDR3: CASSGQKLFF
DNA: TGTGCCAGCAGTGGGCAAAAACTGTTTTTT
D: .
J: TRBJ1-4
size: once
V: TRBV6-1